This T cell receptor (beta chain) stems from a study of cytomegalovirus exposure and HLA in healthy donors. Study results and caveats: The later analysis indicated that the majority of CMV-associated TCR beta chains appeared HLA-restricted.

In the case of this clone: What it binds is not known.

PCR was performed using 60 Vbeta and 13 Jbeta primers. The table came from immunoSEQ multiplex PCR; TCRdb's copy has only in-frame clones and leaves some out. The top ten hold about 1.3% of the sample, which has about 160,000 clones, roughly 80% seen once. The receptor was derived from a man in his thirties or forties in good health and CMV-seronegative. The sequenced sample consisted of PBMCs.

As DNA, the CDR3 is TGTGCCAGCAGCCAAGATTGGGGGGAGACCGCAGATACGCAGTATTTT. This codes for CASSQDWGETADTQYF. The chain has TRBV14 and TRBJ2-3, with a tentative D call TRBD2 (6 bases). Trimming cost V 0 bases and J 4 bases, with 14 bases left between them. The germline gives CDR1 SGHDN, CDR2 FVKESK. The CDR3 is 16 residues long.